These 23 T cell receptor beta chains share one sample of origin, sequenced in a study of response to subunit inactivated influenza vaccine (dated by TCRdb to 2017 to 2018). Libraries were made using RT-PCR. Data came from an Illumina HiSeq 2500. TCRdb passed the public sequencing reads through fastp at Q25 and MiXCR, retaining productive beta sequences. Rows with a matching CDR3 protein are joined into one entry that keeps the most common DNA and genes. Present in this sample are about 700,000 distinct CDR3 sequences, approximately 15% of which were seen just once. The ten most abundant clones make up around 10% of the sample. Sequencing used PBMCs from blood, obtained roughly 12 days after vaccination. These receptors came from a man aged 45-60 years who received an inactivated influenza vaccine. Donor details come from another sample of the same person, matched by shared clones.

The V gene is TRBV19, the J gene TRBJ2-7, with TRBD1 identical over 8 bases. Per germline, CDR1 LNHDA and CDR2 SQIVND (reference sequence). Trimming cost V 3 bases and J 4 bases; bases outside gene matches: 5. This CDR3 is 14 amino acids long. Written as DNA, the CDR3 is TGTGCCAGTAGTATCGGACAGGGAAAGTACGAGCAGTACTTC. Its translation is CASSIGQGKYEQYF.

In this sample, this clonotype turned up a few times. The chain is built from TRBV3-1 and TRBJ2-2; TRBD2 might be the D (5 bases). With 4 bases removed from V and 2 bases from J, the gap between germline ends came to 14 bases. The germline CDR1 and CDR2 sequences are LGHDT and YNNKEL (reference sequence). The CDR3 has 16 residues. CDR3 in DNA: TGTGCCAGCAGCCCCAGAGGGCTATTTAACACCGGGGAGCTGTTTTTT. Its protein is CASSPRGLFNTGELFF.

This clonotype was found a few times. The V and J genes are TRBV12-3 or TRBV12-4 and TRBJ2-1; the D gene is possibly TRBD1 (6 bases). CDR3 length equals 17 residues. V shed 5 bases and J shed 1 base, with 18 bases lying between them. The CDR3 DNA reads TGTGCCAGCAGTCCCTCCCGCGACAGGCAATCCTACAATGAGCAGTTCTTC. It translates to CASSPSRDRQSYNEQFF.

This chain connects TRBV12-3 or TRBV12-4 to TRBJ2-7; a possible D gene is TRBD1 (6 bases). The germline V and J ends were trimmed by 6 bases and 4 bases, with 13 bases remaining between them. This CDR3 contains 13 residues. The CDR3, as DNA: TGTGCCAGCAGACGGGACACTTTATACGAGCAGTACTTC. This sequence encodes CASRRDTLYEQYF.

The chain is built from TRBV9 and TRBJ2-7; 10 nucleotides line up with TRBD2. V lost 3 bases to trimming and J lost 0 bases; unmatched junction nucleotides: 3. From germline, CDR1 is SGDLS and CDR2 YYNGEE. CDR3 size: 15 residues. CDR3 loop: CASSGSGGSSYEQYF. CDR3 nucleotide sequence: TGTGCCAGCAGCGGTAGCGGGGGGAGCTCCTACGAGCAGTACTTC.

V is TRBV20-1 and J is TRBJ2-7; TRBD2 might be the D (6 bases). CDR1 is DFQATT, CDR2 SNEGSKA, per germline (reference sequence). The CDR3 is 15 residues long. V was clipped by 0 bases and J by 4 bases, with 16 bases between them. The CDR3 is CSARDSGTGPYEQYF. The CDR3 DNA reads TGCAGTGCTAGAGACTCCGGGACTGGGCCATACGAGCAGTACTTC.

The V gene is TRBV6-2 or TRBV6-3, the J gene TRBJ1-1, with D maybe TRBD1 (5 bases). CDR1 and CDR2 from the germline V gene are MNHEY and SVGEGT. V gave up 6 bases and J gave up 6 bases, with 14 bases separating them. CDR3 length equals 13 residues. The CDR3 DNA reads TGTGCCAGCAGGGAGACAGCCAGTCCTGAAGCTTTCTTT. Residues: CASRETASPEAFF.

The chain combines TRBV5-5 with TRBJ1-5; D remains ambiguous. Germline CDR1 reads SGHKS; CDR2 reads YYEKEE (reference sequence). The CDR3 is 15 amino acids. V lost 0 bases, J lost 7 bases, and 14 bases lay in between. The CDR3 spells CASSLALIVGQPQHF. The CDR3 region has the DNA TGTGCCAGCAGCTTGGCCTTAATTGTGGGGCAGCCCCAGCATTTT.

The V gene is TRBV19, the J gene TRBJ2-2, with no clear D. Germline CDR1 and CDR2: LNHDA and SQIVND (reference sequence). V lost 3 bases and J lost 3, with 5 bases in between. This CDR3 is built from 13 residues. CDR3 coding DNA: TGTGCCAGTAGTATGAGGTACACCGGGGAGCTGTTTTTT. Protein: CASSMRYTGELFF.

This clonotype showed up just once. The genes are TRBV6-1 and TRBJ2-2; perhaps D is TRBD1 or TRBD2 (6 bases each). CDR3 length: 15 amino acids. Germline V gives CDR1 MNHNS, CDR2 SASEGT. V lost 7 bases to trimming and J lost 0 bases, with 12 bases between them. The CDR3 nucleotides read TGTGCCAGCACTGGGGGGCCCGCGAACACCGGGGAGCTGTTTTTT. Translating it yields CASTGGPANTGELFF.

Ten or more counts support this clonotype. J is TRBJ2-3 and V is TRBV6-1; the match to TRBD2 covers 10 bases. The CDR3 runs to 16 residues. V shed 5 bases, J shed 0 bases, and the junction held 5 bases outside the gene matches. In germline, CDR1 is MNHNS, CDR2 SASEGT. The CDR3 nucleotides are TGTGCCAGCAGTCTTCTAGCGGGAGTTAGCACAGATACGCAGTATTTT. It specifies CASSLLAGVSTDTQYF.

This rearrangement joins TRBV7-9 to TRBJ2-5, with 10 bases fitting TRBD2. Losses at the gene ends were 0 bases for V and 5 bases for J; bases not matched to a gene: 3. Germline CDR1 is SEHNR and CDR2 is FQNEAQ (reference sequence). CDR3 length equals 15 residues. CDR3: CASSLAPSGSETQYF. CDR3 sequence (DNA): TGTGCCAGCAGCTTAGCCCCTAGCGGGAGTGAGACCCAGTACTTC.

In this sample, this clonotype turned up a few times. The J gene is TRBJ1-6, the V gene TRBV18; no firm D call. V was pared by 3 bases and J by 10 bases, with 10 bases between. The CDR3 runs to 13 residues. Germline V lookup: CDR1 KGHSH, CDR2 LQKENI. CDR3 region: CASSPIGESPLHF. CDR3 nucleotide sequence: TGTGCCAGCTCACCGATCGGAGAATCACCCCTCCACTTT.

This clonotype appeared a few times. The CDR3 region is CASSFPGGNEQYF. The DNA for the CDR3 is TGTGCCAGCAGCTTCCCGGGAGGGAACGAGCAGTACTTC. The rearrangement links TRBV7-9 to TRBJ2-7, with TRBD2 matching over 8 bases. The length of the CDR3 is 13 residues. Germline lookup yields CDR1 SEHNR and CDR2 FQNEAQ (reference sequence). Trimming took 3 bases from V and 5 from J; bases not matched to a gene: 3. Full variable domain (rest looked up from reference TRBV7-9 and TRBJ2-7): DTGVSQNPRHKITKRGQNVTFRCDPISEHNRLYWYRQTLGQGPEFLTYFQNEAQLEKSRLLSDRFSAERPKGSFSTLEIQRTEQGDSAMYLCASSFPGGNEQYFGPGTRLTVT.

This sequence joins TRBV7-9 and TRBJ2-7; TRBD1 or TRBD2 may be the D gene (6 bases each). Germline CDR1 is SEHNR and CDR2 is FQNEAQ (reference sequence). V lost 5 bases to trimming and J lost 0 bases, with 11 bases between them. The CDR3 sequence is 14 residues long. The DNA for the CDR3 is TGTGCCAGCAGCCCGGGGGCGATCTCCTACGAGCAGTACTTC. Translated: CASSPGAISYEQYF.

The gene calls are TRBV6-2 or TRBV6-3 and TRBJ2-7, with D tentatively TRBD1 (6 bases). The germline CDR1 and CDR2 sequences are MNHEY and SVGEGT. The ends were cut back, 3 bases at V and 2 bases at J, with 14 bases in the middle. This CDR3 contains 15 residues. This chain's CDR3 is CASSYGQRPTYEQYF. CDR3 nucleotides: TGTGCCAGCAGTTATGGACAGAGGCCCACCTACGAGCAGTACTTC.

This clonotype was observed a few times. This chain uses TRBV7-2 with TRBJ1-3; 9 bases align to TRBD1. CDR1 is SGHTA, CDR2 FQGNSA, per germline. The CDR3 is made up of 14 amino acids. V gave up 5 bases and J gave up 8 bases; unmatched junction bases: 7. CDR3 sequence reads: CASSQGGQGYTIYF. CDR3 in DNA: TGTGCCAGCAGCCAGGGGGGACAGGGTTACACCATATATTTT.

This clonotype was detected many times. The chain couples TRBV7-2 to TRBJ1-4, with D hard to call. Trimming stripped 6 bases from V and 7 bases from J, with 12 bases between. Germline V gives CDR1 SGHTA, CDR2 FQGNSA. CDR3 size: 13 residues. This chain's CDR3 is CASRAPGVEKLFF. The CDR3 region has the DNA TGTGCCAGCAGAGCCCCCGGCGTTGAAAAACTGTTTTTT.

The table lists this clonotype with a few counts. The V gene is TRBV13, the J gene TRBJ2-5; 8 positions agree with TRBD1. J was trimmed by 2 bases and V by 5 bases; bases with no gene match: 7. Looked up from germline, CDR1 is PRHDT and CDR2 is FYEKMQ (reference sequence). This CDR3 comprises 15 residues. This CDR3 reads CASSQDREDQETQYF. The CDR3 coding sequence is TGTGCCAGCAGCCAGGACAGGGAGGATCAAGAGACCCAGTACTTC.

The rearrangement uses TRBV5-1 and TRBJ2-5; D call uncertain. Germline V gene lookup returns CDR1 SGHRS and CDR2 YFSETQ. The length of the CDR3 is 12 residues. V gave up 4 bases and J gave up 4 bases, with 8 bases separating them. CDR3 sequence (DNA): TGCGCCAGCAGCCTCGGAACAGAGACCCAGTACTTC. This gives the protein CASSLGTETQYF.

This clonotype has more than one count but fewer than ten. This chain links TRBV7-2 with TRBJ2-5; D gene uncertain. With 5 bases removed from V and 5 bases from J, the gap between germline ends came to 9 bases. Germline V CDR1 and CDR2: SGHTA, FQGNSA. This CDR3 has 12 residues. DNA for the CDR3: TGTGCCAGCAGCAACTATAGGGAGACCCAGTACTTC. Its protein is CASSNYRETQYF.

This chain joins TRBV5-1 and TRBJ2-5, with D perhaps matching TRBD1 (5 bases). Germline V lookup: CDR1 SGHRS, CDR2 YFSETQ. Trimming removed 6 bases at V and 2 bases at J, with 11 bases between. This CDR3 has 13 amino acids. The CDR3 DNA sequence: TGCGCCAGCACCGGGCCAGGGCAAGAGACCCAGTACTTC. Amino acid sequence: CASTGPGQETQYF.

This clonotype has a count of ten or more. This chain's CDR3 is CASSAYRGGTQYF. The CDR3 bases are TGTGCCAGCAGTGCCTACAGGGGGGGTACGCAGTATTTT. This chain connects TRBV12-3 or TRBV12-4 to TRBJ2-3; D possibly corresponds to TRBD1 (8 bases). The CDR3 is 13 amino acids. V lost 5 bases and J lost 8, with 14 bases in between.